This record covers a single T cell receptor (beta chain). As yet, its antigen is unknown. The data stem from a study of cytomegalovirus exposure and HLA in healthy donors. The CDR3 covers 12 residues. CDR1 is MNHEY and CDR2 is SMNVEV in the germline V gene (reference sequence). V lost 6 bases, J lost 5 bases, and 4 bases stayed unmatched. The study, taken as a whole, reports: Most TCR sequences were seen very rarely across donors, but some public TCRs occurred in many. A later analysis found TCR association rates differed by HLA locus, highest for DRB1 and lowest for HLA-C. Later work showed greater clonal expansion in HLA-associated TCR beta chains than in equally common others. Serostatus for CMV was the only available immune exposure information.

It was with 60 Vbeta and 13 Jbeta primers that the PCR ran. The protocol was immunoSEQ multiplex PCR, while the TCRdb copy is restricted to in-frame clones and leaves out a portion. The sample spans just under 65,000 clones; the ten largest clones claim more than 15%. The TCR comes from a boy between 10 and 17 years old in good health and CMV-seronegative. The chain links TRBV27 to TRBJ2-7, with 7 bases fitting TRBD1. The source material was PBMCs. The CDR3, as DNA: TGTGCCAGCAGCCTGACAGGGAACGAGCAGTACTTC. It encodes CASSLTGNEQYF.